The 21 T cell receptor beta chains below were found in one sample sequenced in a study of shared clonotypes between healthy human individuals. Only in-frame clones appear in the TCRdb table, and some are missing; sequencing was by immunoSEQ multiplex PCR. The sample has about 2.3 million clones, approximately 90% seen once. The sequenced material came from naive CD4+ T cells from PBMCs. Documented subset: CD45RA+ positively selected. The receptors derive from a man younger than 30 in good health. Some clones in this sample may be carry-over from other donors' samples.

The gene calls are TRBV28 and TRBJ2-1; 7 bases fit TRBD2. CDR3 length: 13 residues. Germline assignment: CDR1 MDHEN and CDR2 SYDVKM. V trimming: 3 bases; J trimming: 7 bases; junction bases outside the gene matches: 3. In DNA form, the CDR3 reads TGTGCCAGCAGTTTTTTAGCGGGTAATGAGCAGTTCTTC. Translating it yields CASSFLAGNEQFF.

The V gene is TRBV4-2, the J gene TRBJ2-7; 8 positions agree with TRBD1. The CDR3 length is 16 residues. With 1 base clipped from V and 3 bases from J, the junction kept 8 bases outside the gene matches. Looked up from germline, CDR1 is LGHNA and CDR2 is YNFKEQ. CDR3 sequence: CASSQGHRGAFYEQYF. CDR3 bases: TGTGCCAGCAGCCAAGGTCACAGGGGGGCCTTCTACGAGCAGTACTTC.

V usage is TRBV6-5 and J usage is TRBJ1-1; 8 positions agree with TRBD1. The germline CDR1 and CDR2 sequences are MNHEY and SVGAGI. This CDR3 has 13 residues. The V gene end was trimmed by 6 bases and the J gene end by 8 bases; junction bases not matched to a gene: 8. CDR3 coding DNA: TGTGCCAGCAGATCTTTCCGGGACAGGGAAGCTTTCTTT. Residues: CASRSFRDREAFF.

This rearrangement joins TRBV5-1 to TRBJ2-5, with 12 positions matching TRBD1. Germline V gene sequence: CDR1 SGHRS, CDR2 YFSETQ. The J segment lost 5 bases and the V segment lost 4 bases, leaving 9 bases of the junction unmatched. The CDR3 loop spans 16 amino acids. The CDR3 loop reads CASSTAGTGGGETQYF. In DNA, the CDR3 is TGCGCCAGCAGCACAGCCGGGACAGGGGGCGGTGAGACCCAGTACTTC.

The chain employs TRBV7-7 and TRBJ2-2; TRBD2 matches at 9 bases. From germline, CDR1 is SSHAT and CDR2 FNYEAQ (reference sequence). The CDR3 covers 15 residues. Germline trimming cut 5 bases from V and 3 bases from J; bases unmatched to any gene: 4. CDR3: CASSPRLADTGELFF. As DNA, the CDR3 is TGTGCCAGCAGCCCCCGACTAGCGGACACCGGGGAGCTGTTTTTT.

The chain links TRBV7-8 to TRBJ1-5, with unresolved D. The germline V and J ends were trimmed by 5 bases and 6 bases, with 17 bases remaining between them. This CDR3 has 15 amino acids. Germline-derived CDR1 and CDR2 are SGHVS and FQNEAQ. The CDR3 region has the DNA TGTGCCAGCAGCCCCACGCCAGTGTTCGGTCAGCCCCAGCATTTT. This translates into CASSPTPVFGQPQHF. Supplemented by reference TRBV7-8 and TRBJ1-5, the full variable domain reads GAGVSQSPRYKVAKRGQDVALRCDPISGHVSLFWYQQALGQGPEFLTYFQNEAQLDKSGLPSDRFFAERPEGSVSTLKIQRTQQEDSAVYLCASSPTPVFGQPQHFGDGTRLSIL.

In its sample, this clone was seen once. DNA of the CDR3: TGTGCCAGCAGTTTAGGGGCAGCCTATGGCTACACCTTC. Its translation: CASSLGAAYGYTF. The chain is built from TRBV28 and TRBJ1-2, with a weak D call TRBD1 (5 bases). The V end lost 2 bases, the J end lost 4 bases, and 8 bases lay between the germline ends. Germline values: CDR1 MDHEN, CDR2 SYDVKM. This CDR3 region has 13 residues.

This chain joins TRBV2 and TRBJ2-7; 9 bases agree with TRBD1. There are 14 residues in the CDR3. Germline V gene data show CDR1 as SNHLY and CDR2 as FYNNEI. V was pared by 5 bases and J by 3 bases, with 5 bases of the junction left unmatched. In DNA form, the CDR3 reads TGTGCCAGCAGTCCACAGGGACAGGGCTACGAGCAGTACTTC. This codes for CASSPQGQGYEQYF.

The count of this clone is one. The genes are TRBV7-2 and TRBJ2-1, with 12 bases identical to TRBD1. J was trimmed by 7 bases and V by 1 base; bases with no gene match: 5. Germline V gene sequence: CDR1 SGHTA, CDR2 FQGNSA. The CDR3 is 16 amino acids. This chain's CDR3 is CASSLVGQGARNEQFF. CDR3 DNA sequence: TGTGCCAGCAGCTTAGTGGGACAGGGGGCAAGGAATGAGCAGTTCTTC.

The chain carries TRBV4-2 and TRBJ2-3; D might be TRBD1 or TRBD2, each matching 5 bases. Trimming removed 1 base from V and 2 bases from J, with 13 bases in between. Germline assignment: CDR1 LGHNA and CDR2 YNFKEQ. This CDR3 region has 16 residues. CDR3 region: CASSQGGTGITDTQYF. The CDR3 DNA follows: TGTGCCAGCAGCCAAGGAGGGACGGGGATCACAGATACGCAGTATTTT.

This sequence joins TRBV6-1 and TRBJ2-7; 10 bases are a match to TRBD2. The germline V gene has CDR1 MNHNS and CDR2 SASEGT. The CDR3 runs 14 residues. The V and J ends lost 5 bases and 2 bases, in that order; junction bases with no gene match: 3. The CDR3 nucleotides are TGTGCCAGCAGTCCCCTAGCGGGGGCCTACGAGCAGTACTTC. Translated: CASSPLAGAYEQYF.

The chain joins TRBV7-9 to TRBJ2-6; D uncertain. V was trimmed by 3 bases and J by 6 bases, leaving 0 bases between them. Germline loops: CDR1 SEHNR, CDR2 FQNEAQ (reference sequence). The CDR3 runs 11 residues. Here the CDR3 DNA reads TGTGCCAGCAGCTTGGCCAACGTCCTGACTTTC. It specifies CASSLANVLTF.

The chain links TRBV28 to TRBJ1-1; D is possibly TRBD1 (5 bases). Germline V gene data show CDR1 as MDHEN and CDR2 as SYDVKM. The V end was cut by 6 bases, the J end by 2 bases, with 19 bases between. The length of the CDR3 is 16 residues. The CDR3 nucleotides read TGTGCCAGCAGACGCCAGGGACGGAGCGGTAACACTGAAGCTTTCTTT. As protein: CASRRQGRSGNTEAFF.

V gene TRBV11-2 combines with J gene TRBJ2-3; weak D call: TRBD2 (6 bases). CDR3 length: 15 residues. Germline-derived CDR1 and CDR2 are SGHAT and FQNNGV. V lost 7 bases, J lost 3 bases, and 17 bases lay in between. CDR3 residues: CASTLRGGMTDTQYF. As DNA, the CDR3 is TGTGCCAGCACTCTCCGAGGCGGGATGACAGATACGCAGTATTTT.

The chain carries TRBV28 and TRBJ2-2, with D perhaps TRBD1 (6 bases). Germline CDR1 is MDHEN and CDR2 is SYDVKM. The CDR3 is made up of 16 amino acids. V lost 2 bases, J lost 0 bases, and 10 bases lay in between. CDR3 sequence reads: CASSLTGPANTGELFF. CDR3 coding DNA: TGTGCCAGCAGTTTAACAGGGCCTGCGAACACCGGGGAGCTGTTTTTT. Using reference TRBV28 and TRBJ2-2 for the parts outside the CDR3, the full variable domain is DVKVTQSSRYLVKRTGEKVFLECVQDMDHENMFWYRQDPGLGLRLIYFSYDVKMKEKGDIPEGYSVSREKKERFSLILESASTNQTSMYLCASSLTGPANTGELFFGEGSRLTVL.

This chain joins TRBV29-1 and TRBJ2-1, with 9 bases fitting TRBD1. This CDR3 has 21 amino acids. V shed 0 bases and J 2 bases; nucleotides not matched to a gene: 20. Germline loops: CDR1 SQVTM, CDR2 ANQGSEA. CDR3 nucleotides: TGCAGCGTTGAAGAGCTAGTAGTCATGGTAAGGGACAGGGAGACCTACAATGAGCAGTTCTTC. Amino acid sequence: CSVEELVVMVRDRETYNEQFF.

The chain has TRBV4-2 and TRBJ2-1; D unclear. V was trimmed by 2 bases and J by 9 bases, leaving 17 bases between them. The germline V gene has CDR1 LGHNA and CDR2 YNFKEQ. The CDR3 runs 15 residues. The CDR3 loop is CASSQRSLETGEQFF. The CDR3 DNA reads as TGTGCCAGCAGCCAAAGGTCGCTGGAAACGGGTGAGCAGTTCTTC.

This clone was seen a few times. The V and J genes are TRBV28 and TRBJ1-2; 7 positions agree with TRBD1. CDR3 size: 11 residues. Unmatched junction bases numbered 3, after V lost 9 bases and J lost 5 bases. The germline V gene encodes CDR1 MDHEN and CDR2 SYDVKM. The CDR3 nucleotides read TGTGCCAGTACAGGGGTGTATGGCTACACCTTC. Translation gives CASTGVYGYTF.

The V call is TRBV5-1, the J call TRBJ2-7; perhaps TRBD1 as D (5 bases). Germline assignment: CDR1 SGHRS and CDR2 YFSETQ. CDR3 length: 16 residues. Trimming took 0 bases from V and 3 from J, leaving 16 bases between them. The chain's CDR3 is CASSLDVAGSNYEQYF. CDR3 sequence (DNA): TGCGCCAGCAGCTTGGACGTGGCAGGGTCGAACTACGAGCAGTACTTC.

The chain joins TRBV4-2 to TRBJ1-1; the match to TRBD1 covers 12 bases. The germline V gene encodes CDR1 LGHNA and CDR2 YNFKEQ. V shed 0 bases, J shed 8 bases, and the junction held 7 bases outside the gene matches. The CDR3 runs 16 residues. The chain's CDR3 is CASSQDPGQGAEEAFF. In nucleotides, the CDR3 is TGTGCCAGCAGCCAAGATCCGGGACAGGGGGCTGAGGAAGCTTTCTTT.

The chain is built from TRBV1 and TRBJ2-1; no DNA check was done on the table's D call, TRBD2. TRBV1 is tagged as a pseudogene. This CDR3 contains 16 residues. The CDR3 spells CTSSQGSASRRHEQFF. The DNA of the CDR3 is TGCACCAGCAGCCAAGGATCGGCTAGCCGACGGCATGAGCAGTTCTTC.